This entry concerns a single T cell receptor (beta chain). These data are taken from a study of blood T cell repertoires in COVID-19. Across the study: Acute and convalescent COVID-19 samples came from the United States, Italy and Spain. PBMCs, B-cell-depleted T cells, or T cells were the source of the cDNA or gDNA that made up the material.

In terms of age and location, participants ranged from roughly 18 to 90 years and lived in about 25 US areas. Germline trimming cut 3 bases from V and 3 bases from J; bases unmatched to any gene: 12. The CDR3 consists of 16 residues. Germline-derived CDR1 and CDR2 are SGHRS and YFSETQ. This table comes from immunoSEQ multiplex PCR, and its TCRdb copy is limited to in-frame clones, with some not included. The data show about 250,000 clones, about nine tenths seen once. This sequence joins TRBV5-1 and TRBJ2-7; TRBD1 agrees at 7 bases. This clonotype originated in a man aged 35 to 55 who had recovered from COVID-19. The sample was PBMCs or T cells enriched from blood (not recorded which). DNA for the CDR3: TGCGCCAGCAGCTCCCCACGGGGACAGACGAGCTACGAGCAGTACTTC. This sequence encodes CASSSPRGQTSYEQYF.